The rows below give T cell receptor beta chains drawn from one sample of a study of human T cells and chemical hapten exposure. TCRdb passed the reads through MiXCR, listing each CDR3 protein once. This sample has roughly 120,000 distinct CDR3 sequences, with over 7% found just once. Sequenced sample: whole blood. Receptors were obtained from a human donor in good health. Some clones in this sample may be carry-over from other donors' samples. Both conserved end residues are part of each CDR3. Fields, in order: V gene, J gene, clone size, D gene, CDR3 DNA, CDR3 protein. The D gene is left open where the match is weak. Size values are once, few and many counts, or a class for expanded clones, and some rows have none.

v_call: TRBV9
j_call: TRBJ2-5
clone_size: .
d_call: TRBD1
cdr3_nt: TGTGCCAGCAGCGCAGGGACAGAACAAGAGACCCAGTACTTC
cdr3_aa: CASSAGTEQETQYF

v_call: TRBV7-2
j_call: TRBJ2-1
clone_size: few
d_call: TRBD2
cdr3_nt: TGTGCCAGCAGCTTGGACGGGACTAAAAATGAGCAGTTCTTC
cdr3_aa: CASSLDGTKNEQFF

v_call: TRBV7-9
j_call: TRBJ2-1
clone_size: few
d_call: TRBD2
cdr3_nt: TGTGCCAGCAGCTTAGTGAGGCTAGCGGGAAATGAGCAGTTCTTC
cdr3_aa: CASSLVRLAGNEQFF

v_call: TRBV12-5
j_call: TRBJ2-4
clone_size: .
d_call: .
cdr3_nt: TGTGCTAGTGCTCGGGGGGCTGACAAAAACATTCAGTACTTC
cdr3_aa: CASARGADKNIQYF

v_call: TRBV6-2/TRBV6-3
j_call: TRBJ2-1
clone_size: few
d_call: TRBD1
cdr3_nt: TGTGCCAGCAGGGAACCTCCGGGACAGGGGGTCGAGCAGTTCTTC
cdr3_aa: CASREPPGQGVEQFF

v_call: TRBV3-1
j_call: TRBJ1-1
clone_size: .
d_call: .
cdr3_nt: TGTGCCAGCAGCATGGACATGTACACTGAAGCTTTCTTT
cdr3_aa: CASSMDMYTEAFF

v_call: TRBV12-3/TRBV12-4
j_call: TRBJ2-5
clone_size: few
d_call: .
cdr3_nt: TGTGCCAGCAGTCCCAGAGGCGGGCAAGAGACCCAGTACTTC
cdr3_aa: CASSPRGGQETQYF

v_call: TRBV12-3/TRBV12-4
j_call: TRBJ2-5
clone_size: few
d_call: .
cdr3_nt: TGTGCCAGCAGTTTCAGGACTGCTCAAGAGACCCAGTACTTC
cdr3_aa: CASSFRTAQETQYF

v_call: TRBV5-1
j_call: TRBJ2-7
clone_size: .
d_call: .
cdr3_nt: TGCGCCAGCAGCTCAGGCACGGGGCACTACGAGCAGTACTTC
cdr3_aa: CASSSGTGHYEQYF

v_call: TRBV3-1
j_call: TRBJ2-5
clone_size: many
d_call: TRBD1
cdr3_nt: TGTGCCAGCAGCCACAGGTTCGGGGACAGGGAACAAGAGACCCAGTACTTC
cdr3_aa: CASSHRFGDREQETQYF

v_call: TRBV15
j_call: TRBJ2-5
clone_size: .
d_call: .
cdr3_nt: TGTGCCACCAGCAGAGACAGGAACCAAGAGACCCAGTACTTC
cdr3_aa: CATSRDRNQETQYF

v_call: TRBV7-2
j_call: TRBJ2-1
clone_size: few
d_call: .
cdr3_nt: TGTGCCAGCAGCTTAGGAGGGGGTTTGGTCTACAATGAGCAGTTCTTC
cdr3_aa: CASSLGGGLVYNEQFF

v_call: TRBV7-8
j_call: TRBJ2-3
clone_size: .
d_call: .
cdr3_nt: TGTGCCAGCAGCGCTCTGGCGTCTGCTAGCACAGATACGCAGTATTTT
cdr3_aa: CASSALASASTDTQYF

v_call: TRBV20-1
j_call: TRBJ2-1
clone_size: few
d_call: TRBD2
cdr3_nt: TGCAGTGCTAGGTGGGCTAGCGGGAGGGCCTACAATGAGCAGTTCTTC
cdr3_aa: CSARWASGRAYNEQFF

v_call: TRBV6-2/TRBV6-3
j_call: TRBJ1-5
clone_size: .
d_call: .
cdr3_nt: TGTGCCAGCAGCCCCAGAGGAAGCAATCAGCCCCAGCATTTT
cdr3_aa: CASSPRGSNQPQHF

v_call: TRBV2
j_call: TRBJ2-5
clone_size: few
d_call: .
cdr3_nt: TGTGCCAGCGGGCGGCCGGAGACCCAGTACTTC
cdr3_aa: CASGRPETQYF

v_call: TRBV10-3
j_call: TRBJ2-7
clone_size: many
d_call: .
cdr3_nt: TGTGCCAGTGGACAAATCTACGAGCAGTACTTC
cdr3_aa: CASGQIYEQYF

v_call: TRBV6-5
j_call: TRBJ1-4
clone_size: .
d_call: .
cdr3_nt: TGTGCCAGCAGTTCCGTGGGGGGGAAAAATGAAAAACTGTTTTTT
cdr3_aa: CASSSVGGKNEKLFF

v_call: TRBV19
j_call: TRBJ1-1
clone_size: few
d_call: .
cdr3_nt: TGTGCCAGTAGTTCGGGAACTGACACTGAAGCTTTCTTT
cdr3_aa: CASSSGTDTEAFF

v_call: TRBV5-4
j_call: TRBJ2-2
clone_size: .
d_call: .
cdr3_nt: TGTGCCAGCAGCTTGGTCGGGATGGGGGCTTACACCGGGGAGCTGTTTTTT
cdr3_aa: CASSLVGMGAYTGELFF

v_call: TRBV12-3/TRBV12-4
j_call: TRBJ2-1
clone_size: .
d_call: TRBD1
cdr3_nt: TGTGCCAGCAGTACCGGGACAGTTTCCTACAATGAGCAGTTCTTC
cdr3_aa: CASSTGTVSYNEQFF

v_call: TRBV5-1
j_call: TRBJ2-1
clone_size: many
d_call: .
cdr3_nt: TGCGCCAGCAGCTTCGGCAACAACAATGAGCAGTTCTTC
cdr3_aa: CASSFGNNNEQFF

v_call: TRBV4-3
j_call: TRBJ1-5
clone_size: few
d_call: .
cdr3_nt: TGCGCCAGCAGCTCCAAACCAGTCGGGCAGCCCCAGCATTTT
cdr3_aa: CASSSKPVGQPQHF

v_call: TRBV14
j_call: TRBJ2-1
clone_size: few
d_call: .
cdr3_nt: TGTGCCAGCAGCCAAGCCGGAGGGCTTTTCTACAATGAGCAGTTCTTC
cdr3_aa: CASSQAGGLFYNEQFF

v_call: TRBV6-5
j_call: TRBJ2-5
clone_size: many
d_call: TRBD2
cdr3_nt: TGTGCCAGCAGTTACTCGACTAGCGGGAGGGAGGAGACCCAGTACTTC
cdr3_aa: CASSYSTSGREETQYF